A single sample is the source of the 5 T cell receptor beta chains below, sequenced in a study of T cells expressing NK-cell markers. Each CDR3 protein gets one entry in TCRdb, which reprocessed the 5' RACE reads and gives no DNA. This table holds hundreds of thousands of distinct CDR3 sequences. The sample was blood T cells: a sorted CD56 or NKG2C T cell subset, CD4+ or CD8+ T cells, or bulk PBMC T cells (not recorded which). The receptors were gathered from a man aged 18 to 30 in good health.

The chain has TRBV4-2 and TRBJ2-2. Germline V gene lookup returns CDR1 LGHNA and CDR2 YNFKEQ. The CDR3 has 15 amino acids. CDR3 residues: CASSQKGFQDGELFF.

The chain uses TRBV28 and TRBJ2-7; lacking DNA, the TRBD1 call made by TCRdb goes unchecked. The CDR3 runs 16 residues. The germline CDR1 and CDR2 sequences are MDHEN and SYDVKM. Here the CDR3 reads CASSLLRDRVSYEQYF.

V is TRBV12-1 and J is TRBJ2-7; TCRdb's D call of TRBD2 is untestable without DNA. TRBV12-1 is noted as a pseudogene. This CDR3 contains 16 residues. CDR3 sequence reads: CASSTKAGGSFYEQYF.

The CDR3 is CASSQDGHANIQYF. This rearrangement joins TRBV3-1 to TRBJ2-4. Germline V CDR1 and CDR2: LGHDT, YNNKEL (reference sequence). CDR3 length: 14 amino acids.

The chain is built from TRBV20-1 and TRBJ2-1; TCRdb designates TRBD2, a call that cannot be tested without DNA. Germline CDR1 is DFQATT and CDR2 is SNEGSKA (reference sequence). The CDR3 has 14 amino acids. CDR3 in amino acids: CSAPLAGRGDEQFF.